These T cell receptor beta chains were read from a single sample in a study of T cell responses to AZD1222 COVID-19 vaccine. Clones were read by immunoSEQ multiplex PCR, and TCRdb kept only the in-frame ones, dropping some. The data contain about 180,000 clones, 90% of them singletons. The sequenced sample was peripheral blood, obtained on day 0 of AZD1222 vaccination. These receptors originate from an adult in good health. Both conserved end residues are part of each CDR3. A D gene is named only where the DNA matches it firmly. Only some rows state a clone size, as once, few, many or a class for expanded clones.

d_call	v_call	j_call	clone_size	cdr3_length	cdr3_nt	cdr3_aa
.	TRBV3-1/TRBV3-2	TRBJ2-1	.	12	TGTGCCAGCAGCCAAGCGAGGCAGGAGCAGTTCTTC	CASSQARQEQFF
.	TRBV11-3	TRBJ1-6	.	13	TGTGCCAGCAGTCAGGGTCATAATTCACCCCTCCACTTT	CASSQGHNSPLHF
TRBD1	TRBV5-1	TRBJ2-7	.	15	TGCGCCAGCAGCTTCGGTGGGACAGGGGATTACGAGCAGTACTTC	CASSFGGTGDYEQYF
.	TRBV23-1	TRBJ1-3	few	14	TGCGCCAGCAGTCAAGGGGACTCTGGAAACACCATATATTTT	CASSQGDSGNTIYF
.	TRBV30	TRBJ1-5	.	16	TGTGCCTGGAGTGTAGGTGAGCAGGGGAGCACTCAGCCCCAGCATTTT	CAWSVGEQGSTQPQHF
TRBD1	TRBV7-9	TRBJ1-1	.	15	TGTGCCAGCAGCTTAGGACAGGGGGATGGGACTGAAGCTTTCTTT	CASSLGQGDGTEAFF
.	TRBV4-2	TRBJ2-1	.	13	TGTGCCAGCAGCCAAGATTTGGGGGGCCGGCAGTTCTTC	CASSQDLGGRQFF
.	TRBV6-6	TRBJ1-1	.	14	TGTGCCAGCACCTACGACGGTGTTTACACTGAAGCTTTCTTT	CASTYDGVYTEAFF
.	TRBV6-6	TRBJ2-2	.	17	TGTGCCAGCAGTCCCAGAGGGCGGGCGTCGAACACCGGGGAGCTGTTTTTT	CASSPRGRASNTGELFF
.	TRBV7-9	TRBJ1-3	.	13	TGTGCCAGCAGCTTAGGCTCTGGAAACACCATATATTTT	CASSLGSGNTIYF
TRBD1	TRBV6-2/TRBV6-3	TRBJ2-7	.	15	TGTGCCAGCAGTGATCGGACAGGGAACCTCTACGAGCAGTACTTC	CASSDRTGNLYEQYF
.	TRBV6-1	TRBJ1-2	.	13	TGTGCCAGCAGTGAGAGCAGGGTTTCTGGCTACACCTTC	CASSESRVSGYTF
.	TRBV20-1	TRBJ2-2	.	13	TGCAGTGCTAGTGAGGCGCCCACCGGGGAGCTGTTTTTT	CSASEAPTGELFF
TRBD1	TRBV30	TRBJ1-5	.	14	TGTGCCTGGTCCCGGGGACAGGGAAATCAGCCCCAGCATTTT	CAWSRGQGNQPQHF
.	TRBV7-9	TRBJ1-1	.	12	TGTGCCAGCAGCTTAGGGAACAGTGAAGCTTTCTTT	CASSLGNSEAFF
TRBD2	TRBV5-4	TRBJ2-1	.	14	TGTGCCAGCAGCTTCGCGGGGGGACCCAATGAGCAGTTCTTC	CASSFAGGPNEQFF
TRBD1	TRBV2	TRBJ2-7	once	12	TGTGCCAGCTCGGGACAGACCTACGAGCAGTACTTC	CASSGQTYEQYF
.	TRBV7-2	TRBJ2-1	.	11	TGTGCCAGCAGCCTAGGCAATGAGCAGTTCTTC	CASSLGNEQFF
.	TRBV10-3	TRBJ2-4	.	16	TGTGCCGCCCAACCGGCGGTGGGAACAGCCAAAAACATTCAGTACTTC	CAAQPAVGTAKNIQYF
TRBD1	TRBV2	TRBJ1-5	.	15	TGTGCCAGCAGCGTTAACAGGGGAGCCAATCAGCCCCAGCATTTT	CASSVNRGANQPQHF
TRBD1	TRBV6-5	TRBJ1-2	.	12	TGTGCCACGGTTCGGACAGGTAGAGGCTACACCTTC	CATVRTGRGYTF
TRBD2	TRBV7-2	TRBJ2-7	.	16	TGTGCCAGCAGCTTACTAGCGGGGGGGCCGAGGAACGAGCAGTACTTC	CASSLLAGGPRNEQYF
TRBD2	TRBV9	TRBJ2-5	.	19	TGTGCCAGCAGCGTAGCTACCGCGGGGGGCCTCGGTTTTGAAGAGACCCAGTACTTC	CASSVATAGGLGFEETQYF
.	TRBV3-1/TRBV3-2	TRBJ2-1	.	17	TGTGCCAGCAGCATTGTAATTCCCATCCATTCCGACAATGAGCAGTTCTTC	CASSIVIPIHSDNEQFF
TRBD1	TRBV18	TRBJ1-2	.	16	TGTGCCAGCTCACCTGACGTTACAGGGGGCAAGGCTGGCTACACCTTC	CASSPDVTGGKAGYTF
.	TRBV5-3	TRBJ1-6	.	15	TGTGCCAGAAGCCGGCTGGGGGCTCCGAATTCACCCCTCCACTTT	CARSRLGAPNSPLHF
.	TRBV6-4	TRBJ2-1	.	13	TGTGCCAGCAGCGCCCTAAGTGGGGGGTCGCAGTTCTTC	CASSALSGGSQFF
.	TRBV3-1/TRBV3-2	TRBJ1-6	.	17	TGTGCCAGCAGCCAAGAAGGAGGCACCGCGGGTAATTCACCCCTCCACTTT	CASSQEGGTAGNSPLHF
TRBD2	TRBV6-2/TRBV6-3	TRBJ2-3	.	15	TGTGCCAGCAGCTGGAGCGGGGGGGCGTTCGATACGCAGTATTTT	CASSWSGGAFDTQYF
TRBD2	TRBV2	TRBJ2-3	.	15	TGTGCCAGCAAGGGCGGGGGGGCCAGAACAGATACGCAGTATTTT	CASKGGGARTDTQYF
TRBD1	TRBV5-1	TRBJ2-7	.	13	TGCGCCAGCAGCTTGGGACAGGGATTCGAGCAGTACTTC	CASSLGQGFEQYF
TRBD1	TRBV25-1	TRBJ1-2	.	17	TGTGCCAGCAGTGCGCCGGGACAGGGTCGGTGGGGCTATGGCTACACCTTC	CASSAPGQGRWGYGYTF
.	TRBV7-2	TRBJ2-3	.	16	TGTGCCAGCAGCTTACAGGGGAGCTTTGGCACAGATACGCAGTATTTT	CASSLQGSFGTDTQYF
.	TRBV19	TRBJ1-4	once	17	TGTGCCAGTAGTATAGTCCGCACAGCCGTAACTAATGAAAAACTGTTTTTT	CASSIVRTAVTNEKLFF
TRBD1	TRBV7-2	TRBJ2-7	.	16	TGTGCCAGCAGCTGGCCTTCGGGACAGGGTACCTACGAGCAGTACTTC	CASSWPSGQGTYEQYF
TRBD1	TRBV6-5	TRBJ1-4	.	15	TGTGCCAGCAGTTTCGTCAGGGGGGCTAATGAAAAACTGTTTTTT	CASSFVRGANEKLFF
.	TRBV6-1	TRBJ1-5	few	14	TGTGCCAGCAGTGAAGCCTCAGGGAGGCAGCCCCAGCATTTT	CASSEASGRQPQHF
.	TRBV9	TRBJ2-5	.	14	TGTGCCAGCAGCGGAAAAGGGCAGCAAGAGACCCAGTACTTC	CASSGKGQQETQYF
.	TRBV5-1	TRBJ1-6	.	12	TGCGCCAGCAGCCCTGATAATTCACCCCTCCACTTT	CASSPDNSPLHF
.	TRBV6-5	TRBJ2-7	.	12	TGTGCCAGCACCTCGGAGCTCGGGAAGCAGTACTTC	CASTSELGKQYF
.	TRBV2	TRBJ1-1	.	16	TGTGCCAGCAGGGGGAATGGGGCAGGGGTTGGCACTGAAGCTTTCTTT	CASRGNGAGVGTEAFF
TRBD2	TRBV7-2	TRBJ2-1	once	14	TGTGCCAGCAGCTTAAGGGTAGCGGGCAATGAGCAGTTCTTC	CASSLRVAGNEQFF
.	TRBV15	TRBJ2-2	.	14	TGTGCCACCAGCAGAGATCAGGGAGCCGGGGAGCTGTTTTTT	CATSRDQGAGELFF
.	TRBV7-9	TRBJ1-1	.	14	TGTGCCAGCAGCCGGGGGGACCTGAACACTGAAGCTTTCTTT	CASSRGDLNTEAFF
.	TRBV6-5	TRBJ1-2	.	13	TGTGCCAGCAGTTACTCGATGAACTATGGCTACACCTTC	CASSYSMNYGYTF
TRBD2	TRBV7-2	TRBJ2-1	once	16	TGTGCCAGCAGCTCCCCCAGGACTAGCGGTTACAATGAGCAGTTCTTC	CASSSPRTSGYNEQFF
.	TRBV5-8	TRBJ1-5	.	14	TGTGCCAGCAGCTTGGACGGATCCAATCAGCCCCAGCATTTT	CASSLDGSNQPQHF
.	TRBV11-2	TRBJ1-3	.	13	TGTGCCAGCAGCCCCGGTAGGGTGGGCACCATATATTTT	CASSPGRVGTIYF
.	TRBV28	TRBJ2-2	.	12	TGTGCCAGCAGTTCGTACACCGGGGAGCTGTTTTTT	CASSSYTGELFF
TRBD1	TRBV7-2	TRBJ1-2	.	15	TGTGCCAGCAGCTTAGCGGGACAGGGGGAAGGGGGCTACACCTTC	CASSLAGQGEGGYTF
.	TRBV7-9	TRBJ2-2	.	13	TGTGCCAGCAGCTTAGAGGGGTCCGGGGAGCTGTTTTTT	CASSLEGSGELFF
.	TRBV19	TRBJ1-5	.	17	TGTGCCAGTAGTAATTTAGGAGGCCTCGGGAGCAATCAGCCCCAGCATTTT	CASSNLGGLGSNQPQHF
.	TRBV5-1	TRBJ1-1	many	14	TGCGCCAGCAGCTTGGTAGGGGGGAACACTGAAGCTTTCTTT	CASSLVGGNTEAFF
.	TRBV12-3/TRBV12-4	TRBJ1-1	.	11	TGTGCCAGCTTCAGGGTAGCTGAAGCTTTCTTT	CASFRVAEAFF
.	TRBV18	TRBJ2-3	.	14	TGTGCCAGCTCCTTTGGACTCGAGGGGGATACGCAGTATTTT	CASSFGLEGDTQYF
.	TRBV11-2	TRBJ1-3	.	14	TGTGCCAGCAGCTTAGAGGTTGAGGGAAACACCATATATTTT	CASSLEVEGNTIYF
TRBD1	TRBV4-2	TRBJ2-7	.	16	TGTGCCAGCAGCCAATACTCCGGGACAGACTCCTACGAGCAGTACTTC	CASSQYSGTDSYEQYF
TRBD2	TRBV7-2	TRBJ2-3	.	15	TGTGCCAGCAGCTTATCGGGGGGAAGGACAGATACGCAGTATTTT	CASSLSGGRTDTQYF
TRBD1	TRBV18	TRBJ1-5	.	16	TGTGCCAGCTCACCACCCAAAAGGGGGCGAGATCAGCCCCAGCATTTT	CASSPPKRGRDQPQHF